This TCR beta chain was sequenced for a study of T cell responses to AZD1222 COVID-19 vaccine. Whole-study context: Pooling of second doses given at about 4 or about 12 weeks was done.

Clones were read by immunoSEQ multiplex PCR, and TCRdb kept only the in-frame ones, dropping some. The data show 120,000 or so clones, roughly 88% seen once. Sequencing was performed on peripheral blood, taken on day 0 of AZD1222 vaccination. This sequence was found in an adult in good health.

The CDR3 loop is CASSLNNFEAFF. CDR3 in DNA: TGTGCCAGCAGCTTAAATAATTTTGAAGCTTTCTTT. J is TRBJ1-1 and V is TRBV11-2; D is uncertain. The CDR3 is 12 amino acids. V was pared by 2 bases and J by 7 bases, with 8 bases between. CDR1 and CDR2 (germline): SGHAT, FQNNGV.